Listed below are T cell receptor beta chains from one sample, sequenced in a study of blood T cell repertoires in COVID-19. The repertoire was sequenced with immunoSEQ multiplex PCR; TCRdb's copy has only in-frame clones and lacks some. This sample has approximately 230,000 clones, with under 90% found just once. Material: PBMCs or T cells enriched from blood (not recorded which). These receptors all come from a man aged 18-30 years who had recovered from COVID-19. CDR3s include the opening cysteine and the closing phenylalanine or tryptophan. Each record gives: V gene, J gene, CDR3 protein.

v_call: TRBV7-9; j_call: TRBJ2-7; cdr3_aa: CASSSDGRIEQYF
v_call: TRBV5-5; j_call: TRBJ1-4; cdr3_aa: CASSLDRNNEKLFF
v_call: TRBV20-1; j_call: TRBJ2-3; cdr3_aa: CSASKEGLGDTQYF
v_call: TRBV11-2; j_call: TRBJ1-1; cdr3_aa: CASSLEPGLNTEAFF
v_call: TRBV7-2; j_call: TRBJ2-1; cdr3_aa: CASSFPGGPYNEQFF
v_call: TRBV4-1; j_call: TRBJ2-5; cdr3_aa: CASSQDVAVQETQYF
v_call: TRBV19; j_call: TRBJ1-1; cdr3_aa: CASKRDRQFTEAFF
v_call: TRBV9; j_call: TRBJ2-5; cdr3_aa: CASSLSGLAQETQYF
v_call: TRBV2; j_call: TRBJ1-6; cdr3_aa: CASGKQTYNSPLHF
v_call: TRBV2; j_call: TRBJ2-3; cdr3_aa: CASSEGLADGTNTQYF
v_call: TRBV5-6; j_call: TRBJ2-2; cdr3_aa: CASSSAGTGNTGELFF
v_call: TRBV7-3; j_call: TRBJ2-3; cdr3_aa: CASSRLAGTDTQYF
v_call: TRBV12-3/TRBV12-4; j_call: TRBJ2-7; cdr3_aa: CASSLTQGEQYF
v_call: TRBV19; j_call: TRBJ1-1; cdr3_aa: CASSSPGLEAFF
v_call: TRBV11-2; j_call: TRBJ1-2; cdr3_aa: CASSQRQGLLDGYTF
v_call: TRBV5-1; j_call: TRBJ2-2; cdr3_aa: CASSVGRAGTGELFF
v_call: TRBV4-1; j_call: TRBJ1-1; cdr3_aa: CASSQELTGVTEAFF
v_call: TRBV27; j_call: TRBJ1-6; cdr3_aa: CASRLFAGQYNSPLHF
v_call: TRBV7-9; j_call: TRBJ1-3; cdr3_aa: CASSFSWAARDSSGNTIYF
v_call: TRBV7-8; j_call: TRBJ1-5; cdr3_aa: CASSPAGGGYSNQPQHF
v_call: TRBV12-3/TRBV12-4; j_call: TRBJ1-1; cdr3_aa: CASSWANTEAFF
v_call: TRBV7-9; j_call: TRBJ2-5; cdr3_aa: CASSLGGVLEETQYF
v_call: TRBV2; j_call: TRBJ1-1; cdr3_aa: CASSAGENTEAFF
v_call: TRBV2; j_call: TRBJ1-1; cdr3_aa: CASSPQGSDTEAFF
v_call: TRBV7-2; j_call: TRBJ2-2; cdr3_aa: CASSLSVGVGGELFF
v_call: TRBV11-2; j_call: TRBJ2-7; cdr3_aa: CASSLYNARGF
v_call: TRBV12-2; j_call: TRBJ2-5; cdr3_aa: CASRFRQGGKETQYF
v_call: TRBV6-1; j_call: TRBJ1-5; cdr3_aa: CASSEGVGLDNQPQHF
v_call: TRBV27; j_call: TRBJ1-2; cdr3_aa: CASSSHRDYGYTF
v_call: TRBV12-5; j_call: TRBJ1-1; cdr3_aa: CASGRYGEAFF
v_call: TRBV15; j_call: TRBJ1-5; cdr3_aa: CATQSIRGQNQPQHF
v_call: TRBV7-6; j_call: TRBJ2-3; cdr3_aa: CASSLASVAGAGDTQYF
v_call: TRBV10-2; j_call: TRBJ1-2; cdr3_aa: CASSESGPGRNYGYTF
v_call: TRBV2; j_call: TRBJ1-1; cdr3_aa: CASMGGTEAFF
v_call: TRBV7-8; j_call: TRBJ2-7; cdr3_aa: CASSPSGTSGPYEQYF
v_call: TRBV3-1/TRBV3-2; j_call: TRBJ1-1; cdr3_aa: CASTHLGGGAMNTEAFF
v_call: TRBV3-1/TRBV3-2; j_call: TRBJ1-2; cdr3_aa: CASSQEGQGPNGYTF
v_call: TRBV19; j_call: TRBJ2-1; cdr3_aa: CASTGVGEQFF
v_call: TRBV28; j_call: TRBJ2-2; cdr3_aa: CASSPYKRGGELFF
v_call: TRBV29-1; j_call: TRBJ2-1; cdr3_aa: CSCQRSSYNEQFF
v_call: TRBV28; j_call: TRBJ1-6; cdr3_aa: CASSLTGTRNSPLHF
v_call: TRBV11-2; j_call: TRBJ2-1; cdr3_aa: CASGGWARTNEQFF
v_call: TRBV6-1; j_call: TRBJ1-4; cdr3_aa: CASKEEGGTNEKLFF
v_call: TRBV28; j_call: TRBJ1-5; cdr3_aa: CASSPLESNQPQHF